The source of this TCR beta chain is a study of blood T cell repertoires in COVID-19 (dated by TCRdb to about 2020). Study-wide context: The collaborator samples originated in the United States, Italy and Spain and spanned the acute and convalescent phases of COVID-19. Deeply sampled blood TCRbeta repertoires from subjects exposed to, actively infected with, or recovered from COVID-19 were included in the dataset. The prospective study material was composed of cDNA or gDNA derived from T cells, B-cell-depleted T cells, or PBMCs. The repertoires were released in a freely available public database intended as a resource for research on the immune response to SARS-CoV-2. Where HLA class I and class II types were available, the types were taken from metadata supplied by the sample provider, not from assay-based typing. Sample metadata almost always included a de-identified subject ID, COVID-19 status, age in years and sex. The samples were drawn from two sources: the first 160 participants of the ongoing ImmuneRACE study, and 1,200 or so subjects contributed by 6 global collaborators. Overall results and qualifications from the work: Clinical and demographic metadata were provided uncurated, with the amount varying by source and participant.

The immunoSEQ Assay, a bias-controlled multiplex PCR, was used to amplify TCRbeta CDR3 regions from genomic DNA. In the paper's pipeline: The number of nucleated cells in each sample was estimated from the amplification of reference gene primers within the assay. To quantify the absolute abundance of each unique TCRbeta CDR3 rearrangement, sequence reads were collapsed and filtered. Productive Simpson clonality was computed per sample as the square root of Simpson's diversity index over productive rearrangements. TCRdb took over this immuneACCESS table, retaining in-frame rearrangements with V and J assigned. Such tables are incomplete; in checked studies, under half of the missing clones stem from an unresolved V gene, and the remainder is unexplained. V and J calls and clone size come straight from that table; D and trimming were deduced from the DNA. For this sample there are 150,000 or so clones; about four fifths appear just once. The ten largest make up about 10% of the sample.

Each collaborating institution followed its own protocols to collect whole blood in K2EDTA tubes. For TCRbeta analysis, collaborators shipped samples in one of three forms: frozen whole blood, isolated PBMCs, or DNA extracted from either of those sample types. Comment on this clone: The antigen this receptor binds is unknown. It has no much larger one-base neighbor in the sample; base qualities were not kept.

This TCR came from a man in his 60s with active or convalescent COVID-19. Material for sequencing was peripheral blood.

The DNA sequence is TGTGCCAGCAGTGAAGCAGGGAGGGACACTGAAGCTTTCTTT. Translated, this gives CASSEAGRDTEAFF. The chain joins TRBV6-1 to TRBJ1-1, with the D gene uncertain. The germline V gene specifies MNHNS as CDR1 and SASEGT as CDR2. Measured from the cysteine to the phenylalanine, the CDR3 is 14 residues long. Only CDR3 DNA is held: 42 bases, read in frame from base 1. Trimming costs V 0 bases and J 3 bases, and their ends lie 8 bases apart.